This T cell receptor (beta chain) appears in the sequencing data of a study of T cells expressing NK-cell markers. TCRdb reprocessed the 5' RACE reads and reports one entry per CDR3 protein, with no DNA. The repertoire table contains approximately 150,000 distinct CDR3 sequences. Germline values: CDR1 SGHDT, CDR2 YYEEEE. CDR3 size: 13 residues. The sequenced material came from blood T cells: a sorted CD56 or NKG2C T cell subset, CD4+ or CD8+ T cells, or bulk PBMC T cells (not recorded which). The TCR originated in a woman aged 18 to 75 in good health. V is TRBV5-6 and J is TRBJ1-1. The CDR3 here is CASSSDRAFEAFF.